Given below is one T cell receptor beta chain in context. The antigen is not known. Germline trimming cut 4 bases from V and 0 bases from J; bases unmatched to any gene: 5. The CDR3 contains 16 residues. The germline CDR1 and CDR2 sequences are SGHNT and YYREEE (reference sequence). The data belong to a study of immune cell composition in non-small cell lung cancer. The study's findings and limits: Overall clonality, unlike maximal tumour-associated clone frequency, did not predict TIL reactivity. Squamous lung tumours showed higher top 10 clone scores and clonality than adenocarcinomas. Shared sequences between tumour-reactive and dominant in vivo clones were not proven. About 75% of squamous and approximately 31% of adenocarcinoma cases had tumour-associated clones >0.5%.

The table came from immunoSEQ multiplex PCR; TCRdb's copy has only in-frame clones and leaves some out. The table includes about 3,100 clones, roughly 80% detected once. This TCR came from a human donor with non-small cell lung cancer. The chain has TRBV5-4 and TRBJ1-3; TRBD1 aligns across 9 bases. The sample comprised lung tumor tissue. The CDR3 nucleotides read TGTGCCAGCAGCGCCGGGACAGGGCTCTCTGGAAACACCATATATTTT. This translates into CASSAGTGLSGNTIYF.